The T cell receptor (beta chain) under discussion was sequenced for a study of T-cell memory formation after mild COVID-19. Across the study: Clusters of TCRs were largely donor specific. Study findings and constraints: Clones contracting over day 15 to 85 were CD4/CD8 balanced, with later expanders leaning CD4+.

TCRdb fed the 5' RACE reads into MiXCR, producing one record per CDR3 protein. In the table there are hundreds of thousands of distinct CDR3 sequences, around a sixth of which are singletons. CDR3 length equals 12 residues. CDR1 is DFQATT, CDR2 SNEGSKA, per germline (reference sequence). With regard to this clonotype: Its antigen remains unknown.

This TCR was sampled from a man in his late teens or twenties who had mild COVID-19 (a few samples of this study predate the infection). Cell type and time point are not known. Specimen: PBMCs or a T cell subset sorted from them (not recorded which). The genes are TRBV20-1 and TRBJ2-1, with 8 bases that match TRBD1. CDR3 nucleotides: TGCAGGATGGACAGGGCTTACAATGAGCAGTTCTTC. Its protein is CRMDRAYNEQFF.